This TCR beta chain was recovered during a study of T cell changes during pregnancy in multiple sclerosis. Profiling relied on immunoSEQ multiplex PCR, and the TCRdb table lists in-frame clones only, not all of them. The sample lists some 99,000 clones; about 93% were seen once. Germline CDR1 and CDR2: SEHNR and FQNEAQ (reference sequence). The length of the CDR3 is 13 residues. V lost 7 bases and J 5 bases, leaving 12 bases between the germline ends. The receptor comes from a female donor with multiple sclerosis, enrolled in a pregnancy study. V and J are TRBV7-9 and TRBJ2-1; D is possibly TRBD1 (6 bases). The source material was peripheral blood, sampled after pregnancy. CDR3 in amino acids: CASILDRNNEQFF. CDR3 coding DNA: TGTGCCAGCATTCTGGACAGAAACAATGAGCAGTTCTTC.